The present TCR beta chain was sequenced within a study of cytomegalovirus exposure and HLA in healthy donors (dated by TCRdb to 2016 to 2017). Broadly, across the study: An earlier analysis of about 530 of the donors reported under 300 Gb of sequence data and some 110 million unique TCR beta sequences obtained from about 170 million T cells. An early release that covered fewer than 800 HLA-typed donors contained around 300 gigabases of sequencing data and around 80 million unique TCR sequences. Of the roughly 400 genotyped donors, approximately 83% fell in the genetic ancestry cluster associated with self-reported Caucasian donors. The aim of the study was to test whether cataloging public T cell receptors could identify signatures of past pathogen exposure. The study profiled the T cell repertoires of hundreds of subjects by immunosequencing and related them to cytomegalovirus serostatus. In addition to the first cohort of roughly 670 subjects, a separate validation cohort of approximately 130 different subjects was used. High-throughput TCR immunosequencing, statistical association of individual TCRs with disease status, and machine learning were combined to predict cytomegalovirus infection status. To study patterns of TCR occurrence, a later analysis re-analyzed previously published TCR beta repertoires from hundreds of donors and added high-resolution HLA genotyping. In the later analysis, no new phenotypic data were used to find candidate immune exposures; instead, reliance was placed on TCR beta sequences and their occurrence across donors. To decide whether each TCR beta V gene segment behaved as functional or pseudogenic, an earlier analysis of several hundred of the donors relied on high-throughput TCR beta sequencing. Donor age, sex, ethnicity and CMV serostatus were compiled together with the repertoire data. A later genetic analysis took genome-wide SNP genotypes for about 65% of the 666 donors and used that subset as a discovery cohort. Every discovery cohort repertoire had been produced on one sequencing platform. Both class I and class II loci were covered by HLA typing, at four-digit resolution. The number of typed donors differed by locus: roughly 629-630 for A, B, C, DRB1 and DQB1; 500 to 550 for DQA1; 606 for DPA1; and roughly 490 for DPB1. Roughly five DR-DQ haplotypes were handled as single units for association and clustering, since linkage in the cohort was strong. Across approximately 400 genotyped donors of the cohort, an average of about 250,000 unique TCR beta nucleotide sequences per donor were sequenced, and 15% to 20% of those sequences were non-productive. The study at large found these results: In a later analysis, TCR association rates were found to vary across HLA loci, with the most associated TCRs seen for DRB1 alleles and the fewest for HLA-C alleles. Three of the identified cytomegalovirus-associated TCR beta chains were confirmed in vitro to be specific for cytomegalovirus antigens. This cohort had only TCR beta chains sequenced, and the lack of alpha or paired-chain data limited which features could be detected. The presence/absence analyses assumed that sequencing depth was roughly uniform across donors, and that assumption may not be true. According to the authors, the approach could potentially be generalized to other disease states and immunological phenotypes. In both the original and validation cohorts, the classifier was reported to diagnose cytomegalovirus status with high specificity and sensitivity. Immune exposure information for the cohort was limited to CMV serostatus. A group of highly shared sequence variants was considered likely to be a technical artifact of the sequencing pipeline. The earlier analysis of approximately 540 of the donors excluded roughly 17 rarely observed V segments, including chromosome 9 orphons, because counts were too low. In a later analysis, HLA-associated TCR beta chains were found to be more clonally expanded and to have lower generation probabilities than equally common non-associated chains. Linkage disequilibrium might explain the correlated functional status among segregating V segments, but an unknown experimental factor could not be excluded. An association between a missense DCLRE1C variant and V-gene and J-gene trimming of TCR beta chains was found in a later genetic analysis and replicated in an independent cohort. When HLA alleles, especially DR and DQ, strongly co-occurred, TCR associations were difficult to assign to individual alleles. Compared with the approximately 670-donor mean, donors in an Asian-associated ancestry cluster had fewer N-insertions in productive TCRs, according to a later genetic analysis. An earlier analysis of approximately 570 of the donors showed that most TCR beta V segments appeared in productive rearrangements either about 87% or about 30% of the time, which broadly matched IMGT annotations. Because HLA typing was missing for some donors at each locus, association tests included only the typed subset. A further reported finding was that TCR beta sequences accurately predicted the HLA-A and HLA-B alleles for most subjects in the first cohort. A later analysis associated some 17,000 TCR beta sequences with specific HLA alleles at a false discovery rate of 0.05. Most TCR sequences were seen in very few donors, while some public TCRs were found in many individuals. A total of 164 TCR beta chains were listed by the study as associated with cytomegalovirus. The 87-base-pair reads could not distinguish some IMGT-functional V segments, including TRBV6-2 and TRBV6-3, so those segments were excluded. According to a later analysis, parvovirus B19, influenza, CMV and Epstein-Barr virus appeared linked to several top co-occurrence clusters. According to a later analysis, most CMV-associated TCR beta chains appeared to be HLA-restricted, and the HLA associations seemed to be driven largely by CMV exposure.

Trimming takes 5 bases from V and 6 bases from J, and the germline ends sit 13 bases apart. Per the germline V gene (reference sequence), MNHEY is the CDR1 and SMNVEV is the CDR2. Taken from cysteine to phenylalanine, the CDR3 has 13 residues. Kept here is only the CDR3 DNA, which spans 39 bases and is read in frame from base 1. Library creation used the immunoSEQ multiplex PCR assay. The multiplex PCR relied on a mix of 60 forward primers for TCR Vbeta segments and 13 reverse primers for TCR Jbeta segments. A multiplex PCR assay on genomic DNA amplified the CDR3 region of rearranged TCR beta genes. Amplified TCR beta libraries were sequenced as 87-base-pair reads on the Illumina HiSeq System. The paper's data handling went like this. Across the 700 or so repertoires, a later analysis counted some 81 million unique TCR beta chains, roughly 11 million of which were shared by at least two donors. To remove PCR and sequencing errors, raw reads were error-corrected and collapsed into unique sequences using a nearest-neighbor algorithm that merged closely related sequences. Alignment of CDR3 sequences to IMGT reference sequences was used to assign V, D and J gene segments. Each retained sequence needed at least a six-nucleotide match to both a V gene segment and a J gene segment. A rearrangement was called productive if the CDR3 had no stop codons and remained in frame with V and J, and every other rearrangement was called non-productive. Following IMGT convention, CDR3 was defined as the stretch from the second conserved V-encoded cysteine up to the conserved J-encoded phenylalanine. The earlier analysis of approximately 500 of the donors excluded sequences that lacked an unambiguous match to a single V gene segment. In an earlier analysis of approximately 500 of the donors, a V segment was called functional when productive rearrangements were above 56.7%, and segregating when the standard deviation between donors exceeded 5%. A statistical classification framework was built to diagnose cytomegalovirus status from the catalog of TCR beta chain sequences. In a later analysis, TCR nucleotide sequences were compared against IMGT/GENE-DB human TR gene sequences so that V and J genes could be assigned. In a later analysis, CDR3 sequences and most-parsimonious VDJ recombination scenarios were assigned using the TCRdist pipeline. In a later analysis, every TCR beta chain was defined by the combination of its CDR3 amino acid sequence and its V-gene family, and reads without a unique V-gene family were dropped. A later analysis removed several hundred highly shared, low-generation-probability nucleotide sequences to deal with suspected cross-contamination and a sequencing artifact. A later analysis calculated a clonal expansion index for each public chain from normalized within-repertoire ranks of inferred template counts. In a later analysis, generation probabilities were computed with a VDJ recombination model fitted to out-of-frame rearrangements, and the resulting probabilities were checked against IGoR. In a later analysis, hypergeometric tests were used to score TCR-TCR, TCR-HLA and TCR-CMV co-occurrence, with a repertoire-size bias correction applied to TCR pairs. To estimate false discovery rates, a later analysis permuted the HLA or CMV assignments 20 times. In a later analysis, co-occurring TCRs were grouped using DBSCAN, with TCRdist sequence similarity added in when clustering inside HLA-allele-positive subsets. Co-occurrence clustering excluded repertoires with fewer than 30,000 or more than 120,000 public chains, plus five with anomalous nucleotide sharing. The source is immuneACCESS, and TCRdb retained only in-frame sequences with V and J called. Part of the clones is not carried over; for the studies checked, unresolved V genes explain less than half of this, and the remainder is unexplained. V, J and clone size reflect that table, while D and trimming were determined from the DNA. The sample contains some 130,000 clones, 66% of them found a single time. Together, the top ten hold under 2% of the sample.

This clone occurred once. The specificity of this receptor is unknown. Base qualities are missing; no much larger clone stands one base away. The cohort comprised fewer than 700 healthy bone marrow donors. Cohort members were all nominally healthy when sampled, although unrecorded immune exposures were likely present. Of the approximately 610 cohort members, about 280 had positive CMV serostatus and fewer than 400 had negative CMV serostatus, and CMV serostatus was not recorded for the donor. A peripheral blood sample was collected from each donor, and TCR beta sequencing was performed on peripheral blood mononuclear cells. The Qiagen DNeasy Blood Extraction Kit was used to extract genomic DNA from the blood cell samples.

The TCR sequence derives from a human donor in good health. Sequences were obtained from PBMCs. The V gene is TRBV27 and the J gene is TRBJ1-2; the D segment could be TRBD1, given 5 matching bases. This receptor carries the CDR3 CASSPAGTDGYTF. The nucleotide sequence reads TGTGCCAGCAGTCCTGCCGGGACTGATGGCTACACCTTC.